The rows below give T cell receptor beta chains drawn from one sample of a study of identical twins. From the 5' RACE reads, TCRdb called clonotypes with MiXCR, one entry per CDR3 protein. The top ten hold roughly 4% of the sample, which has roughly 750,000 distinct CDR3 sequences, roughly 20% seen once. In addition, the sample was reused for a study of T cells expressing NK-cell markers.

Material for sequencing was PBMCs. These TCRs come from a woman younger than 30 in good health. CDR3s include the opening cysteine and the closing phenylalanine or tryptophan. The order of the fields is V gene, J gene, CDR3 length, clone size, D gene, CDR3 protein, CDR3 DNA. The D gene is left open where the match is weak. Size tells how often a clone was seen (once, few, many) or the class of an expanded clone, and some rows leave it out.

>TRBV20-1|TRBJ2-5|15|-|TRBD1
CSARDGDRHQETQYF
TGCAGTGCTAGAGATGGGGACAGGCATCAAGAGACCCAGTACTTC
>TRBV13|TRBJ2-1|15|-|TRBD1
CASSSRDRYSQEQFF
TGTGCCAGCAGCTCTCGGGACAGGTATTCTCAGGAGCAGTTCTTC
>TRBV6-1|TRBJ2-7|16|-|-
CAGRVLILQITYEQYF
TGTGCCGGCAGGGTTCTAATATTGCAGATTACCTACGAGCAGTACTTC
>TRBV4-3|TRBJ2-1|15|few|-
CASSPSALVINEQFF
TGCGCCAGCAGCCCCTCGGCCTTAGTTATCAATGAGCAGTTCTTC
>TRBV6-2/TRBV6-3|TRBJ2-7|16|few|-
CASRHLNRDGSYEQYF
TGTGCCAGCAGACATCTAAACCGGGACGGCTCCTACGAGCAGTACTTC
>TRBV9|TRBJ2-1|16|few|TRBD2
CASSGTGGRAGNEQFF
TGTGCCAGCAGCGGGACTGGCGGGAGGGCCGGGAATGAGCAGTTCTTC
>TRBV28|TRBJ2-7|16|many|-
CASSHWWGQNTYEQYF
TGTGCCAGCAGCCATTGGTGGGGCCAGAACACCTACGAGCAGTACTTC
>TRBV7-8|TRBJ2-2|17|once|-
CASSLLARTLGTGELFF
TGTGCCAGCAGCTTGCTAGCGAGAACGCTTGGTACCGGGGAGCTGTTTTTT
>TRBV9|TRBJ2-7|13|-|TRBD2
CASSSGGPNEQYF
TGTGCCAGCAGCTCGGGAGGGCCAAACGAGCAGTACTTC
>TRBV7-6|TRBJ2-7|15|few|TRBD1
CASSPQTGGGNEQYF
TGTGCCAGCAGCCCACAGACAGGGGGCGGGAACGAGCAGTACTTC
>TRBV20-1|TRBJ2-3|16|-|-
CSAREGRTASTDTQYF
TGCAGTGCTAGAGAGGGGCGAACAGCTAGCACAGATACGCAGTATTTT
>TRBV18|TRBJ1-5|14|few|-
CASSPLGGLGPQHF
TGTGCCAGCTCACCATTGGGGGGCCTAGGGCCCCAGCATTTT
>TRBV27|TRBJ2-1|16|few|TRBD2
CASSPRGVGGYNEQFF
TGTGCCAGCAGCCCCCGGGGGGTAGGTGGGTACAATGAGCAGTTCTTC
>TRBV7-9|TRBJ1-2|15|few|-
CASTFQGPGGGGYTF
TGTGCCAGCACCTTTCAGGGTCCCGGGGGCGGTGGCTACACCTTC
>TRBV20-1|TRBJ2-1|14|many|TRBD1
CSARRDRGYNEQFF
TGCAGTGCTAGGAGGGACAGGGGTTACAATGAGCAGTTCTTC
>TRBV5-5|TRBJ2-1|15|few|-
CASSSRRGHDNEQFF
TGTGCCAGCAGTTCCCGGCGGGGGCATGACAATGAGCAGTTCTTC
>TRBV20-1|TRBJ2-2|12|few|-
CSAGRSTGELFF
TGCAGTGCAGGTAGATCCACCGGGGAGCTGTTTTTT